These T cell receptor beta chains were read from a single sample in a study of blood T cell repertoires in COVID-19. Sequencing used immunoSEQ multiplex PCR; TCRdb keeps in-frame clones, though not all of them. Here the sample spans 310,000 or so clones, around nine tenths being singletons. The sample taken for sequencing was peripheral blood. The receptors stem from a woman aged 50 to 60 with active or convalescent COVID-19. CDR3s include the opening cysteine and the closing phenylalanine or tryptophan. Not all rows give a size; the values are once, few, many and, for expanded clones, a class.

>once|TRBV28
CASSLRRLAGGKGFF
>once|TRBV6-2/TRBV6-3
CASSRTGAFNQPQHF
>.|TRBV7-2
CASSLGGSGTQYF
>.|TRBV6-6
CASSYTGVGYEQYF
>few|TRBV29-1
CSVEGQKGGGYTF
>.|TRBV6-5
CASSRGGTVDNEQFF
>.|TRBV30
CAWSVRWGDRTFPYEQYF
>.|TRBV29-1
CSVEARGMNTEAFF
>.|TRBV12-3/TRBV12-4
CASRREQGSGYTF
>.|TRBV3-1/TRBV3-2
CASSLGQDRGNTDTQYF
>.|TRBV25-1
CASSESVGGDGYTF
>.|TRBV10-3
CAISEEGVADTQYF
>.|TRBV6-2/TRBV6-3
CASSSSAGSSPLHF
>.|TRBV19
CASSTRSHTEAFF
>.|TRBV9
CASSARVLNSPLHF
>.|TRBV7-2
CASSHRTSGVPIYNEQFF
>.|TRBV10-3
CATRQAPNTEAFF